A single sample gave rise to the 11 T cell receptor beta chains below, sequenced in a study of regulatory T cells in long-lasting Graves disease. Time point described: persistent/refractory GD, antithyroid drugs over 5 years with positive TRAb. After RNA was extracted from PBMCs, the TCR library was made from it. Assembly of TCR beta libraries relied on iRepertoire HTBI primers together with Arm-PCR of CDR3 regions. From the multiplex PCR reads, TCRdb called clonotypes with MiXCR, one entry per CDR3 protein. Among around 400,000 distinct CDR3 sequences listed, roughly 23% were seen once. The input for sequencing was peripheral blood mononuclear cells (PBMCs), taken when the disease was refractory, from a patient treated with antithyroid drugs. The receptors come from a middle-aged woman with Graves disease.

The chain has TRBV30 and TRBJ2-1; D is possibly TRBD2 (5 bases). Per germline, CDR1 GTSNPN and CDR2 SVGIG (reference sequence). V lost 0 bases, J lost 7 bases, and 10 bases lay in between. The CDR3 spans 13 residues. The CDR3 bases are TGTGCCTGGAGTGTTGGTAGCGCTAATGAGCAGTTCTTC. This sequence encodes CAWSVGSANEQFF.

J is TRBJ2-7 and V is TRBV4-2, with 7 bases matching TRBD2. The V gene end was trimmed by 0 bases and the J gene end by 2 bases; junction bases not matched to a gene: 7. Germline V CDR1 and CDR2: LGHNA, YNFKEQ. This CDR3 is 16 amino acids long. In nucleotides, the CDR3 is TGTGCCAGCAGCCAAGATCGGGCTAGCGGAGCCTACGAGCAGTACTTC. The encoded protein is CASSQDRASGAYEQYF.

A word on this clonotype: This may come from a read error, since a much larger clone is one base off. This chain uses TRBV29-1 with TRBJ1-1; D gene unclear. In germline, CDR1 is SQVTM, CDR2 ANQGSEA. The CDR3 length is 11 residues. In DNA form, the CDR3 reads TGCAGCGCTGAAACGAGAGGTGAAGCTTTCTTT. Protein: CSAETRGEAFF.

For this clonotype: A much larger clone lies one base from this, so it may be a read error. No conserved phenylalanine or tryptophan is present at the end of the CDR3, so a read error is the likely explanation. The chain recombines TRBV28 with TRBJ2-7; 7 nucleotides match TRBD1. The CDR3 runs to 14 residues. V was clipped by 3 bases and J by 9 bases; unmatched bases: 11. The germline gives CDR1 MDHEN, CDR2 SYDVKM. The CDR3 region is CASSLAQGEWRQYI. CDR3 sequence (DNA): TGTGCCAGCAGTTTGGCCCAGGGGGAGTGGCGGCAGTACATC.

This clonotype was observed many times. The chain links TRBV29-1 to TRBJ2-5; weak D call: TRBD1 (6 bases). V lost 6 bases, J lost 5 bases, and 13 bases lay in between. The germline gives CDR1 SQVTM, CDR2 ANQGSEA. The CDR3 has 12 residues. CDR3 in amino acids: CSVVFQGETQYF. The CDR3 DNA reads as TGCAGCGTGGTTTTTCAGGGGGAGACCCAGTACTTC.

In this sample, this clonotype turned up a few times. J is TRBJ2-5 and V is TRBV19; D is possibly TRBD1 (6 bases). Germline V gene data show CDR1 as LNHDA and CDR2 as SQIVND (reference sequence). This CDR3 contains 13 residues. V lost 3 bases to trimming and J lost 4 bases, with 9 bases between them. In DNA form, the CDR3 reads TGTGCCAGTAGTATCAGGGGACGAGAGACCCAGTACTTC. Its translation: CASSIRGRETQYF. Using reference TRBV19 and TRBJ2-5 for the parts outside the CDR3, the full variable domain is DGGITQSPKYLFRKEGQNVTLSCEQNLNHDAMYWYRQDPGQGLRLIYYSQIVNDFQKGDIAEGYSVSREKKESFPLTVTSAQKNPTAFYLCASSIRGRETQYFGPGTRLLVL.

The table lists this clonotype with many counts. The V gene is TRBV28, the J gene TRBJ2-7; TRBD2 is a possible D gene (5 bases). The CDR3 loop spans 14 amino acids. Germline lookup yields CDR1 MDHEN and CDR2 SYDVKM. The V end lost 5 bases, the J end lost 2 bases, and 13 bases lay between the germline ends. In nucleotides, the CDR3 is TGTGCCAGCAGTATGAGGGAATCCCCCTACGAGCAGTACTTC. Its protein is CASSMRESPYEQYF.

As to this clonotype: Just one base apart from a much larger clone, this may be a read error. This sequence joins TRBV3-1 and TRBJ2-2; D is unresolved. V lost 1 base to trimming and J lost 4 bases, with 7 bases between them. Germline CDR1 is LGHDT and CDR2 is YNNKEL (reference sequence). This CDR3 spans 14 amino acids. The CDR3 loop is CASSQGGGTGELFF. The CDR3 DNA reads as TGTGCCAGCAGCCAAGGAGGCGGCACCGGGGAGCTGTTTTTT.

This clonotype was counted many times. This rearrangement joins TRBV28 to TRBJ2-7; D may be TRBD1 or TRBD2 (6 bases each). The germline V gene has CDR1 MDHEN and CDR2 SYDVKM. The CDR3 has 15 residues. Trimming took 8 bases from V and 1 from J, leaving 18 bases between them. CDR3 loop: CASSSTRGLSYEQYF. DNA of the CDR3: TGTGCCAGCTCCTCAACCCGGGGGCTTTCCTACGAGCAGTACTTC.

The table lists this clonotype with many counts. This chain connects TRBV6-1 to TRBJ1-2, with 8 bases lining up with TRBD1. The V gene's germline CDR1 is MNHNS and CDR2 SASEGT. The CDR3 length is 14 residues. Unmatched junction bases numbered 7, after V lost 6 bases and J lost 4 bases. The CDR3 protein is CASSPDRAGYGYTF. The DNA for the CDR3 is TGTGCCAGCAGCCCGGACAGGGCCGGCTATGGCTACACCTTC.

This clonotype was recorded many times. V is TRBV6-2 or TRBV6-3 and J is TRBJ2-7, with 11 bases that match TRBD2. Germline V gene lookup returns CDR1 MNHEY and CDR2 SVGEGT. Trimming cost V 5 bases and J 1 base; bases outside gene matches: 1. This CDR3 region has 14 residues. This CDR3 is CASSRLAGSYEQYF. Written as DNA, the CDR3 is TGTGCCAGCAGTCGACTAGCGGGGTCCTACGAGCAGTACTTC.